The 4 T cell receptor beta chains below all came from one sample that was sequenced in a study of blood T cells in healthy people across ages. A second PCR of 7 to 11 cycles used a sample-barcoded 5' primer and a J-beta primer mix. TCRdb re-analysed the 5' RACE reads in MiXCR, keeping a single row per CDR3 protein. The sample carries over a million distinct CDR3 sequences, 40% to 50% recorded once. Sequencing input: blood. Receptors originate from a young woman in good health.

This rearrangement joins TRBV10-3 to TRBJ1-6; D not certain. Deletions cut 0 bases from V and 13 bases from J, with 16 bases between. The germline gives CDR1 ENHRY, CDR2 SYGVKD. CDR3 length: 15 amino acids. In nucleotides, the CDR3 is TGTGCCATCAGTGAGTCGACAACTGCTGGCCCTCCCCTCCACTTT. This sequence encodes CAISESTTAGPPLHF.

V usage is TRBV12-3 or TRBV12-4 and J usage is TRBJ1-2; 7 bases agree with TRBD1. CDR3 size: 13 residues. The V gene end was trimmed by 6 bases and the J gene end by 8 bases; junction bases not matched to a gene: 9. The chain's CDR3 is CASRPGTAGGYTF. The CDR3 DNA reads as TGTGCCAGCAGACCAGGGACAGCCGGGGGCTACACCTTC.

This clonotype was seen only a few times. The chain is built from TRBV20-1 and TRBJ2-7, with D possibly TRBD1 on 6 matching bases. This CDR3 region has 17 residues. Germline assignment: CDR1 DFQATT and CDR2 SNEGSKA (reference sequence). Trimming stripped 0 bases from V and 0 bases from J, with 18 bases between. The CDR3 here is CSARDRAPGHISYEQYF. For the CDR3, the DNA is TGCAGTGCTAGAGATCGGGCCCCGGGACATATCTCCTACGAGCAGTACTTC.

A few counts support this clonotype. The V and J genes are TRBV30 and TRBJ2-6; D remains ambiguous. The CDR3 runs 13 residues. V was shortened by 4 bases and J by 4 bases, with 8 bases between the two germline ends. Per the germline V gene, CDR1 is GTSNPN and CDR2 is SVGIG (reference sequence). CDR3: CAWNPKGANVLTF. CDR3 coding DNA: TGTGCCTGGAATCCGAAGGGGGCCAACGTCCTGACTTTC.